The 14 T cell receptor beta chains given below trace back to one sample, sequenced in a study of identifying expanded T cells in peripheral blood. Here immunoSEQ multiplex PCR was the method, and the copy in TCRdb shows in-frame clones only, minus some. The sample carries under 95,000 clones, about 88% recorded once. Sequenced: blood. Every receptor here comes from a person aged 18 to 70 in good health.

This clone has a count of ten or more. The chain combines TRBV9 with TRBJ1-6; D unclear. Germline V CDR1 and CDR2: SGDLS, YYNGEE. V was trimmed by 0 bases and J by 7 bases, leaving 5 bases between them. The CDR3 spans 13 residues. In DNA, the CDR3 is TGTGCCAGCAGCGTAGAAGGGAATTCACCCCTCCACTTT. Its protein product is CASSVEGNSPLHF.

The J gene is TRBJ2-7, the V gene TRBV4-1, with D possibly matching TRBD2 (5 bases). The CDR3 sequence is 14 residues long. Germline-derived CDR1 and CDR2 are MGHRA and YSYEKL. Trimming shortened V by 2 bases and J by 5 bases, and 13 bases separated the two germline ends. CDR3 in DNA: TGCGCCAGCAGCCAACGGGGAATACTCGACGAGCAGTACTTC. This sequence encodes CASSQRGILDEQYF.

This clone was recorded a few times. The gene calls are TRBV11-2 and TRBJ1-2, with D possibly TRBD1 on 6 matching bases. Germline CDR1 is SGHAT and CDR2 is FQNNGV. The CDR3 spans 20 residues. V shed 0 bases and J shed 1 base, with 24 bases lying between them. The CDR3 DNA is TGTGCCAGCAGCTTAGATCCTTACCGGGACAACCCAGCGAGTAACTATGGCTACACCTTC. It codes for CASSLDPYRDNPASNYGYTF.

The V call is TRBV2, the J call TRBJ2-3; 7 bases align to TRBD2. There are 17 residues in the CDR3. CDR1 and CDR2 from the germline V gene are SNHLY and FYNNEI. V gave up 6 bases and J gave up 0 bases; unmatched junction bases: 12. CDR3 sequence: CASRAGTTDPSTDTQYF. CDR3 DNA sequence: TGTGCCAGCAGGGCGGGGACTACCGACCCTAGCACAGATACGCAGTATTTT.

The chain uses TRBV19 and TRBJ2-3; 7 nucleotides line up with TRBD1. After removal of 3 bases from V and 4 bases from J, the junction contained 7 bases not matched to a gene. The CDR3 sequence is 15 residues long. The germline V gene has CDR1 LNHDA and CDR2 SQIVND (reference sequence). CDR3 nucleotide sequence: TGTGCCAGTAGTATGATAACAGGGGTGCCAGATACGCAGTATTTT. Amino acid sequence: CASSMITGVPDTQYF.

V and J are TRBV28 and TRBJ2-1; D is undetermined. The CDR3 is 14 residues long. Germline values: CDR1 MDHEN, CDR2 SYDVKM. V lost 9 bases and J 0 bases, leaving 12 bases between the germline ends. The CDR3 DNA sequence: TGTGCCAGTCAGGATTTAAACTCCTACAATGAGCAGTTCTTC. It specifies CASQDLNSYNEQFF.

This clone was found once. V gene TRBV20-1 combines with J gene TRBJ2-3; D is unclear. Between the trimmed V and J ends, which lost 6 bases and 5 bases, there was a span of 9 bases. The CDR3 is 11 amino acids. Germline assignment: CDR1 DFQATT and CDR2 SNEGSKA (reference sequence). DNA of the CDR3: TGCAGTGCCCAGGACCTAGATACGCAGTATTTT. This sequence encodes CSAQDLDTQYF.

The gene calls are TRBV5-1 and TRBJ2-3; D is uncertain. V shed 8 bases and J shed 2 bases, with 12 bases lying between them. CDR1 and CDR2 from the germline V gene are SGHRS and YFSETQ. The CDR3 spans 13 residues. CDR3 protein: CASRRGLTDTQYF. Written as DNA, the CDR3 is TGCGCCAGTCGCCGTGGGCTCACAGATACGCAGTATTTT.

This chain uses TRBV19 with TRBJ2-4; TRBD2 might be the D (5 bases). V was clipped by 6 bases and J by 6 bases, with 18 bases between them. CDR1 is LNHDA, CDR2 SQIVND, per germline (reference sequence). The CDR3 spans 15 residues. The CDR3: CASSINTDLPNIQYF. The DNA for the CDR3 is TGTGCCAGTAGCATAAACACGGACTTACCAAACATTCAGTACTTC.

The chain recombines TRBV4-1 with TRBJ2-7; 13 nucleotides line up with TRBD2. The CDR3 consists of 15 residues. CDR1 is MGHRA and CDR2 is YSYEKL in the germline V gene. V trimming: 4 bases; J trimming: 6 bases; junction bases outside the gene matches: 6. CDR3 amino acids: CASSPRTSGGGEQYF. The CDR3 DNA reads TGCGCCAGCAGCCCTCGGACTAGCGGGGGCGGCGAGCAGTACTTC.

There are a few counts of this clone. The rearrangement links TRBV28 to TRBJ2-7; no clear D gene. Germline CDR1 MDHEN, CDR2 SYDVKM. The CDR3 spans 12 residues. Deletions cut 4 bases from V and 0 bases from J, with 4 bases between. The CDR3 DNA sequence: TGTGCCAGCAGTTCGGGCTCCTACGAGCAGTACTTC. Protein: CASSSGSYEQYF.

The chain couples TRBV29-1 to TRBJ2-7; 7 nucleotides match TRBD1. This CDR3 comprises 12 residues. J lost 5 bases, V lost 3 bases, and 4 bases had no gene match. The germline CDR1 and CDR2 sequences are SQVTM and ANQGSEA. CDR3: CSVEGTGDEQYF. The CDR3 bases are TGCAGCGTTGAGGGAACAGGGGACGAGCAGTACTTC.

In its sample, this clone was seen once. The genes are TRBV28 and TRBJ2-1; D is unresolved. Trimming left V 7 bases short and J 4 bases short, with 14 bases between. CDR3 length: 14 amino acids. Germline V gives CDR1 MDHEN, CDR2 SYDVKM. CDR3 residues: CASTPTYTYNEQFF. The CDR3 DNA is TGTGCCAGCACCCCTACGTACACTTACAATGAGCAGTTCTTC.

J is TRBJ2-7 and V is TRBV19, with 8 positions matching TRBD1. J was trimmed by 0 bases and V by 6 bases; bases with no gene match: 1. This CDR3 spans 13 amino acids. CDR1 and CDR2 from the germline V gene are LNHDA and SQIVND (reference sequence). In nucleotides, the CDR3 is TGTGCCAGTAGCAGGGGGCCCTCCTACGAGCAGTACTTC. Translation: CASSRGPSYEQYF.